Listed here are 13 T cell receptor beta chains from one sample, sequenced in a study of blood T cell repertoires in COVID-19. Repertoires were generated with immunoSEQ multiplex PCR, while TCRdb's copy carries only in-frame clones and drops some. Among fewer than 400,000 clones listed, roughly nine tenths were seen once. The source material was PBMCs or T cells enriched from blood (not recorded which). The receptors derive from a woman aged 25 to 39 who had recovered from COVID-19.

V usage is TRBV10-3 and J usage is TRBJ2-5, with TRBD2 matching 9 bases. This CDR3 has 14 residues. V was pared by 4 bases and J by 4 bases, with 4 bases of the junction left unmatched. Germline CDR1 ENHRY, CDR2 SYGVKD. CDR3 sequence reads: CAISGSGSGETQYF. The DNA for the CDR3 is TGTGCCATCAGTGGTAGCGGGAGCGGAGAGACCCAGTACTTC.

V and J are TRBV5-6 and TRBJ1-4; D might be TRBD1 (5 bases). Between the trimmed V and J ends, which lost 3 bases and 11 bases, there was a span of 14 bases. The CDR3 runs to 13 residues. CDR1 and CDR2 (germline): SGHDT, YYEEEE. Here the CDR3 DNA reads TGTGCCAGCAGCTCAGGCCCTTCAGGGAAACTGTTTTTT. This translates into CASSSGPSGKLFF. The full variable domain, in which reference TRBV5-6 and TRBJ1-4 provide the parts outside the CDR3, is DAGVTQSPTHLIKTRGQQVTLRCSPKSGHDTVSWYQQALGQGPQFIFQYYEEEERQRGNFPDRFSGHQFPNYSSELNVNALLLGDSALYLCASSSGPSGKLFFGSGTQLSVL.

The chain joins TRBV12-5 to TRBJ2-2; 7 nucleotides align to TRBD2. There are 13 residues in the CDR3. Germline CDR1 and CDR2: LGHNT and FRNRAP. V was pared by 6 bases and J by 6 bases, with 4 bases of the junction left unmatched. CDR3 in DNA: TGTGCTAGTGGCCGGGGGGACTCCGGGGAGCTGTTTTTT. It encodes CASGRGDSGELFF.

V usage is TRBV5-6 and J usage is TRBJ1-6, with 7 positions matching TRBD1. CDR3 length: 16 residues. With 0 bases clipped from V and 2 bases from J, the junction kept 2 bases outside the gene matches. Per germline, CDR1 SGHDT and CDR2 YYEEEE. CDR3 sequence: CASSLGGTAYNSPLHF. The CDR3 bases are TGTGCCAGCAGCTTGGGCGGGACAGCCTATAATTCACCCCTCCACTTT.

This sequence joins TRBV27 and TRBJ2-7, with D unclear. V was pared by 3 bases and J by 3 bases, with 15 bases between. This CDR3 is 15 amino acids long. The germline gives CDR1 MNHEY, CDR2 SMNVEV (reference sequence). For the CDR3, the DNA is TGTGCCAGCAGTTTGTCCGTTTACAGCCACTACGAGCAGTACTTC. Its translation is CASSLSVYSHYEQYF.

CDR3 nucleotide sequence: TGTGCCAGCAGCTTAGGTCGAGACAGGGCAACCTACGAGCAGTACTTC. Amino acids: CASSLGRDRATYEQYF. This chain uses TRBV7-3 with TRBJ2-7, with TRBD1 matching 7 bases. The length of the CDR3 is 16 residues. CDR1 is SGHTA and CDR2 is FQGTGA in the germline V gene. With V trimmed by 2 bases and J by 2 bases, 9 bases remained unmatched.

The CDR3 DNA is TGTGCCAGTAGTGCAGGGGGTGGCTACACCTTC. It yields the protein CASSAGGGYTF. J is TRBJ1-2 and V is TRBV19, with 7 bases identical to TRBD1. This CDR3 spans 11 amino acids. The V gene end was trimmed by 5 bases and the J gene end by 7 bases; junction bases not matched to a gene: 1. CDR1 and CDR2 from the germline V gene are LNHDA and SQIVND (reference sequence).

The chain uses TRBV5-5 and TRBJ1-5; D perhaps matches TRBD1 (6 bases). Germline CDR1 reads SGHKS; CDR2 reads YYEKEE (reference sequence). CDR3 length: 16 amino acids. Trimming left V 0 bases short and J 7 bases short, with 17 bases between. CDR3 sequence (DNA): TGTGCCAGCAGCTTGGTACCCGCAGGGGCTGGCCAGCCCCAGCATTTT. It encodes CASSLVPAGAGQPQHF.

This chain uses TRBV9 with TRBJ1-3; 9 bases are a match to TRBD1. Germline V CDR1 and CDR2: SGDLS, YYNGEE. V shed 3 bases, J shed 2 bases, and the junction held 3 bases outside the gene matches. The CDR3 consists of 15 residues. The CDR3 loop is CASSARTGAGNTIYF. The DNA for the CDR3 is TGTGCCAGCAGCGCCCGGACAGGGGCTGGAAACACCATATATTTT.

The rearrangement links TRBV6-4 to TRBJ1-5; a weak D match, TRBD1 (5 bases). The CDR3 runs 15 residues. V lost 6 bases and J 2 bases, leaving 14 bases between the germline ends. Germline lookup yields CDR1 MRHNA and CDR2 SNTAGT. In DNA, the CDR3 is TGTGCCAGCAGCCCGGGGGGGGGAGGCAATCAGCCCCAGCATTTT. It codes for CASSPGGGGNQPQHF.

The CDR3 protein is CASSQDYREYSPLHF. Written as DNA, the CDR3 is TGTGCCAGCAGCCAAGACTACAGGGAATATTCACCCCTCCACTTT. The genes are TRBV3-1 (or the pseudogene TRBV3-2) and TRBJ1-6; D perhaps matches TRBD1 (6 bases). V gave up 0 bases and J gave up 8 bases, with 11 bases separating them. The CDR3 sequence is 15 residues long. Germline V gives CDR1 LGHDT, CDR2 YNNKEL (reference sequence).

The V call is TRBV7-3, the J call TRBJ1-2; 9 nucleotides match TRBD1. From germline, CDR1 is SGHTA and CDR2 FQGTGA. V lost 5 bases to trimming and J lost 8 bases; unmatched junction nucleotides: 6. The CDR3 is made up of 13 amino acids. The CDR3 loop is CASSPDRGGGYTF. In nucleotides, the CDR3 is TGTGCCAGCAGCCCGGACAGGGGTGGCGGCTACACCTTC.

V gene TRBV2 combines with J gene TRBJ1-2; 10 bases line up with TRBD1. The CDR3 spans 14 residues. Unmatched junction bases numbered 4, after V lost 4 bases and J lost 5 bases. The germline V gene encodes CDR1 SNHLY and CDR2 FYNNEI. The CDR3 DNA follows: TGTGCCAGCAGTGGACAGGGGGCAGAGTATGGCTACACCTTC. It yields the protein CASSGQGAEYGYTF.